Following are 24 T cell receptor beta chains from one sample sequenced in a study of T cell responses to AZD1222 COVID-19 vaccine. Profiled with immunoSEQ multiplex PCR; TCRdb holds only in-frame clones, not every one. The table shows 130,000 to 150,000 clones, with 82% occurring only once. The sample consisted of peripheral blood, taken on day 0 of MenACWY control vaccination. These receptors all stem from an adult in good health.

The chain uses TRBV10-2 and TRBJ1-5; D might be TRBD1 (6 bases). CDR1 and CDR2 from the germline V gene are WSHSY and SAAADI. Deletions cut 0 bases from V and 6 bases from J, with 9 bases between. The CDR3 covers 14 residues. This CDR3 is CASSESNRVQPQHF. The CDR3 coding sequence is TGCGCCAGCAGTGAGTCGAACAGGGTTCAGCCCCAGCATTTT.

The gene calls are TRBV6-1 and TRBJ2-7; D ambiguous. Trimming left V 2 bases short and J 4 bases short, with 12 bases between. The CDR3 loop spans 14 amino acids. The V gene's germline CDR1 is MNHNS and CDR2 SASEGT. The CDR3 DNA reads as TGTGCCAGCAGTGAACCAATCCCACGGTACGAGCAGTACGTC. Protein product: CASSEPIPRYEQYV.

The chain combines TRBV9 with TRBJ1-6; D gene ambiguous. Germline V lookup: CDR1 SGDLS, CDR2 YYNGEE. Trimming took 3 bases from V and 8 from J, leaving 12 bases between them. This CDR3 has 14 amino acids. CDR3: CASSDRPSDSPLHF. The CDR3 nucleotides are TGTGCCAGCAGCGACCGGCCGTCCGATTCACCCCTCCACTTT.

V gene TRBV5-1 combines with J gene TRBJ2-3, with a tentative D call TRBD2 (6 bases). Trimming shortened V by 4 bases and J by 2 bases, and 11 bases separated the two germline ends. This CDR3 is built from 14 residues. Germline CDR1 and CDR2: SGHRS and YFSETQ. CDR3 coding DNA: TGCGCCAGCAGCGGGGGGACTTTCACAGATACGCAGTATTTT. Translating it yields CASSGGTFTDTQYF.

This chain joins TRBV7-6 and TRBJ1-3; the D is unclear. V was shortened by 4 bases and J by 4 bases, with 8 bases between the two germline ends. Germline V gene data show CDR1 as SGHVS and CDR2 as FNYEAQ. The CDR3 contains 13 residues. CDR3 DNA sequence: TGTGCCAGCAGCTGGACGGAGGGAAACACCATATATTTT. Its protein product is CASSWTEGNTIYF.

This clone showed up just once. This rearrangement joins TRBV4-1 to TRBJ2-7; 8 bases line up with TRBD2. CDR3 length: 16 residues. CDR1 is MGHRA and CDR2 is YSYEKL in the germline V gene. V lost 0 bases to trimming and J lost 5 bases; unmatched junction nucleotides: 9. CDR3 residues: CASSQDYGGAVNEQYV. The CDR3 bases are TGCGCCAGCAGCCAAGATTACGGGGGGGCCGTGAACGAGCAGTACGTC.

The chain has TRBV7-2 and TRBJ1-3; 7 positions match TRBD1. The germline CDR1 and CDR2 sequences are SGHTA and FQGNSA. This CDR3 is built from 16 residues. V shed 6 bases and J 3 bases; nucleotides not matched to a gene: 11. CDR3 in amino acids: CASRPGGGGHGNTIYF. DNA of the CDR3: TGTGCCAGCAGACCCGGGGGAGGGGGCCATGGAAACACCATATATTTT.

The rearrangement uses TRBV7-9 and TRBJ2-7; D might be TRBD1 or TRBD2, each matching 5 bases. The CDR3 is 15 amino acids. V was cut by 6 bases and J by 3 bases, with 18 bases left in between. Germline V CDR1 and CDR2: SEHNR, FQNEAQ (reference sequence). Written as DNA, the CDR3 is TGTGCCAGCAGTTCCCCCGGGACCGCTTTCTACGAGCAGTACTTC. This codes for CASSSPGTAFYEQYF.

The chain combines TRBV5-5 with TRBJ1-3; no firm D call. The CDR3 is 20 residues long. V was shortened by 3 bases and J by 1 base, with 26 bases between the two germline ends. Looked up from germline, CDR1 is SGHKS and CDR2 is YYEKEE (reference sequence). This chain's CDR3 is CASSSIQFFSPGNSGNTIYF. Written as DNA, the CDR3 is TGTGCCAGCAGCTCGATACAGTTCTTCAGCCCGGGGAATTCTGGAAACACCATATATTTT.

The chain carries TRBV19 and TRBJ1-4, with D tentatively TRBD1 (6 bases). The length of the CDR3 is 16 residues. The germline gives CDR1 LNHDA, CDR2 SQIVND (reference sequence). Trimming cost V 3 bases and J 3 bases, with 14 bases left between them. The CDR3 nucleotides are TGTGCCAGTAGTATTGGACAGCCGGCCGCTAATGAAAAACTGTTTTTT. It is translated as CASSIGQPAANEKLFF.

This clone was observed a few times. The chain links TRBV30 to TRBJ1-2, with unresolved D. The germline gives CDR1 GTSNPN, CDR2 SVGIG (reference sequence). Trimming took off 1 base at V and 2 bases at J, with 11 bases between the two ends. The CDR3 sequence is 14 residues long. CDR3 sequence reads: CAWSGDGGNYGYTF. CDR3 DNA: TGTGCCTGGAGTGGTGATGGAGGGAACTATGGCTACACCTTC.

The sample holds a few counts of this clone. The CDR3 loop reads CASSLISNQPQHF. CDR3 nucleotide sequence: TGTGCCAGCAGTTTGATAAGCAATCAGCCCCAGCATTTT. V gene TRBV28 combines with J gene TRBJ1-5; the D is unclear. Germline V gene sequence: CDR1 MDHEN, CDR2 SYDVKM. V was shortened by 3 bases and J by 1 base, with 4 bases between the two germline ends. The CDR3 is 13 residues long. Full variable domain (rest looked up from reference TRBV28 and TRBJ1-5): DVKVTQSSRYLVKRTGEKVFLECVQDMDHENMFWYRQDPGLGLRLIYFSYDVKMKEKGDIPEGYSVSREKKERFSLILESASTNQTSMYLCASSLISNQPQHFGDGTRLSIL.

This clone was seen once. The chain has TRBV10-1 and TRBJ2-5; D unresolved. V gave up 7 bases and J gave up 5 bases, with 11 bases separating them. CDR1 and CDR2 from the germline V gene are WNHNN and SYGVQD (reference sequence). The CDR3 totals 12 residues. The CDR3 spells CASIRVVETQYF. CDR3 DNA: TGCGCCAGCATCCGTGTGGTTGAGACCCAGTACTTC.

The chain is built from TRBV15 and TRBJ1-1; 7 nucleotides line up with TRBD1. Germline assignment: CDR1 LNHNV and CDR2 YYDKDF (reference sequence). The CDR3 length is 15 residues. V shed 2 bases, J shed 1 base, and the junction held 4 bases outside the gene matches. CDR3 protein: CATSRKTGPNTEAFF. CDR3 sequence (DNA): TGTGCCACCAGCAGAAAGACAGGGCCGAACACTGAAGCTTTCTTT.

This chain links TRBV18 with TRBJ1-1; possible D gene TRBD1, 6 bases. There are 13 residues in the CDR3. V was shortened by 7 bases and J by 5 bases, with 14 bases between the two germline ends. The germline gives CDR1 KGHSH, CDR2 LQKENI. CDR3 sequence (DNA): TGTGCCAGCTTTACCCAGGGGACTACTGAAGCTTTCTTT. Translating gives CASFTQGTTEAFF.

The rearrangement links TRBV4-1 to TRBJ1-2; D gene uncertain. Germline CDR1 is MGHRA and CDR2 is YSYEKL. The CDR3 runs 14 residues. The V end lost 4 bases, the J end lost 2 bases, and 11 bases lay between the germline ends. CDR3 amino acids: CASSPDLRNYGYTF. CDR3 DNA: TGCGCCAGCAGCCCGGACCTGCGAAACTATGGCTACACCTTC.

The table lists this clone with a few counts. This sequence joins TRBV28 and TRBJ1-5; 9 bases agree with TRBD1. The CDR3 is 15 residues long. CDR1 is MDHEN, CDR2 SYDVKM, per germline. Trimming took 4 bases from V and 4 from J; bases not matched to a gene: 5. In DNA form, the CDR3 reads TGTGCCAGCAGTTCACGGGACAGGGTAAATCAGCCCCAGCATTTT. Residues: CASSSRDRVNQPQHF.

The V and J genes are TRBV6-5 and TRBJ2-5, with D perhaps given as TRBD1 or TRBD2 (5 bases each). The CDR3 contains 13 residues. Looked up from germline, CDR1 is MNHEY and CDR2 is SVGAGI. V lost 8 bases and J lost 2, with 12 bases in between. CDR3 DNA: TGTGCCAGCCGAAGGGGACCGCAAGAGACCCAGTACTTC. Translating gives CASRRGPQETQYF.

V gene TRBV4-1 combines with J gene TRBJ2-1; TRBD1 might be the D (6 bases). Trimming took 5 bases from V and 8 from J, leaving 16 bases between them. Looked up from germline, CDR1 is MGHRA and CDR2 is YSYEKL. The length of the CDR3 is 14 residues. CDR3 nucleotide sequence: TGCGCCAGCAGCTGGGGGCGAACCGTGGATGAGCAGTTCTTC. Protein product: CASSWGRTVDEQFF.

The chain couples TRBV5-4 to TRBJ2-7, with 7 bases identical to TRBD2. The length of the CDR3 is 16 residues. Germline-derived CDR1 and CDR2 are SGHNT and YYREEE (reference sequence). The V gene end was trimmed by 4 bases and the J gene end by 0 bases; junction bases not matched to a gene: 10. The CDR3 DNA is TGTGCCAGCAGCATCAAACCGGGGGGAAGCTCCTACGAGCAGTACGTC. The encoded protein is CASSIKPGGSSYEQYV.

J is TRBJ1-4 and V is TRBV19, with D perhaps matching TRBD1 (5 bases). This CDR3 is 15 amino acids long. Trimming left V 5 bases short and J 8 bases short, with 18 bases between. Germline-derived CDR1 and CDR2 are LNHDA and SQIVND (reference sequence). CDR3 sequence (DNA): TGTGCCAGTAGTTCGCCGGACACCACCTTGGAAAAACTGTTTTTT. Translated: CASSSPDTTLEKLFF.

The gene calls are TRBV4-1 and TRBJ2-2, with D hard to call. This CDR3 comprises 16 residues. The V end was cut by 1 base, the J end by 4 bases, with 13 bases between. Germline-derived CDR1 and CDR2 are MGHRA and YSYEKL. The CDR3 DNA reads TGCGCCAGCAGCCAAGGGGTGAGGTCAGTCACCGGGGAGCTGTTTTTT. Translating it yields CASSQGVRSVTGELFF.

The genes are TRBV2 and TRBJ2-2, with a weak D call TRBD2 (7 bases). The CDR3 totals 16 residues. The V end lost 5 bases, the J end lost 1 base, and 14 bases lay between the germline ends. Germline-derived CDR1 and CDR2 are SNHLY and FYNNEI. The CDR3 reads CASSLRGGRNTGELFF. The CDR3 DNA reads TGTGCCAGCAGTCTTAGGGGGGGCCGGAACACCGGGGAGCTGTTTTTT.

This rearrangement joins TRBV5-1 to TRBJ2-5; D might be TRBD1 (6 bases). Looked up from germline, CDR1 is SGHRS and CDR2 is YFSETQ. CDR3 size: 13 residues. Trimming cost V 6 bases and J 3 bases, with 12 bases left between them. The CDR3 is CASTGTPEETQYF. In DNA form, the CDR3 reads TGCGCCAGCACCGGGACACCAGAAGAGACCCAGTACTTC. Full variable domain (remainder filled in from reference TRBV5-1 and TRBJ2-5): KAGVTQTPRYLIKTRGQQVTLSCSPISGHRSVSWYQQTPGQGLQFLFEYFSETQRNKGNFPGRFSGRQFSNSRSEMNVSTLELGDSALYLCASTGTPEETQYFGPGTRLLVL.